This T cell receptor beta chain was obtained from a study of long-term antiretroviral therapy in people with HIV. CDR3 length: 15 residues. Trimming shortened V by 3 bases and J by 4 bases, and 15 bases separated the two germline ends. CDR1 and CDR2 (germline): PRHDT, FYEKMQ (reference sequence). Sequencing used immunoSEQ v3.0 at survey level. Each sample aimed for roughly 40,000-55,000 sequenced T-cell genomes. Assay used: immunoSEQ multiplex PCR; TCRdb lists only in-frame clones, some missing. The data contain 20,000 to 30,000 clones, 81% of them singletons. The sequence came from a young man with HIV. The sample in question was unsorted PBMCs, obtained 4.4 years after starting antiretroviral therapy. The chain employs TRBV13 and TRBJ1-1; possibly TRBD1 for D (5 bases). The CDR3 is CASSLERGARTEAFF. Here the CDR3 DNA reads TGTGCCAGCAGCTTGGAGAGGGGAGCCCGCACTGAAGCTTTCTTT.